This is a list of T cell receptor beta chains from one sample in a study of blood T cell repertoires in COVID-19. Using immunoSEQ multiplex PCR, the repertoire was profiled, and TCRdb retains in-frame clones only, with some absent. The data contain under 300,000 clones, 70% to 85% of them singletons. Sequencing used peripheral blood. All receptors come from a woman older than 75 with acute or convalescent COVID-19. CDR3s include the opening cysteine and the closing phenylalanine or tryptophan. Fields, in order: J gene, V gene, CDR3 protein.

>TRBJ1-1|TRBV5-6
CASSYRDTRTEAFF
>TRBJ1-4|TRBV2
CASSVGRNEKLFF
>TRBJ2-4|TRBV29-1
CSVKEATGQGQNIQYF
>TRBJ1-2|TRBV2
CASSEALRAAGEGYTF
>TRBJ2-3|TRBV2
CASSGTVADTQYF
>TRBJ1-5|TRBV15
CATSRRGQGYNQPQHF
>TRBJ2-1|TRBV10-3
CATGTSGGLGDNEQFF
>TRBJ1-5|TRBV6-5
CASSLNGGPNQPQHF
>TRBJ2-7|TRBV28
CASRGQREQGQYF
>TRBJ1-1|TRBV11-2
CASSLESGWDTEAFF
>TRBJ1-5|TRBV6-5
CASIMDRGPGPQHF
>TRBJ1-5|TRBV19
CASSTKTGLGQPQHF
>TRBJ1-1|TRBV27
CASSFAGAGNTEAFF
>TRBJ1-2|TRBV5-1
CASSLGPEVRGYTF
>TRBJ2-1|TRBV28
CASTLLPGQAYNEQFF
>TRBJ1-1|TRBV6-6
CASSDTGSPEAFF
>TRBJ1-5|TRBV28
CASRNGGGMSNQPQHF
>TRBJ2-7|TRBV5-1
CASSSVGGQGEQYF
>TRBJ2-7|TRBV28
CASSSGQGDPYEQYF
>TRBJ1-5|TRBV29-1
CSVAEGGSQPQHF
>TRBJ2-2|TRBV7-3
CASRSSTGTGELFF
>TRBJ1-6|TRBV4-1
CASSHEQGVDNSPLHF
>TRBJ2-2|TRBV5-1
CASSSTGTGNTGELFF
>TRBJ2-1|TRBV6-6
CATALSGYNEQFF
>TRBJ2-2|TRBV20-1
CSASIGNGNTGELFF
>TRBJ2-6|TRBV19
CASSIARGAGANVLTF
>TRBJ2-3|TRBV6-5
CASRGGGPNTDTQYF
>TRBJ1-5|TRBV7-8
CASSLVSGAFGPQHF
>TRBJ2-7|TRBV7-8
CASSQPGYEQYF
>TRBJ2-1|TRBV28
CASSWGPGQGRNEQFF
>TRBJ1-2|TRBV6-2/TRBV6-3
CASSHGTEQGYTF
>TRBJ1-2|TRBV4-1
CASSQDNTGVGYTF
>TRBJ1-2|TRBV30
CAWSVRRGYGYTF
>TRBJ2-1|TRBV24-1
CATSASGTGYFDEQFF
>TRBJ2-7|TRBV15
CATSRDRFGGPTYEQYF
>TRBJ1-2|TRBV2
CASSHRTASFNYGYTF
>TRBJ1-1|TRBV7-9
CASSTPGSATEAFF
>TRBJ2-1|TRBV5-4
CASRLGGEQFF
>TRBJ1-2|TRBV7-2
CASSFWGGAGVGYTF
>TRBJ2-1|TRBV5-6
CASSFGTGGYNEQFF
>TRBJ2-6|TRBV30
CAWRTSGANVLTF
>TRBJ2-5|TRBV4-2
CASSQGEKETQYF
>TRBJ1-3|TRBV5-1
CASSLDRGPGNTIYF
>TRBJ1-2|TRBV27
CASSRSDRDYGYTF